This is a list of T cell receptor beta chains from one sample in a study of blood T cell repertoires in COVID-19. Profiled with immunoSEQ multiplex PCR; TCRdb holds only in-frame clones, not every one. This repertoire shows some 80,000 clones, around 76% found once; its top ten account for approximately 15%. The specimen was peripheral blood. These receptor sequences come from a human donor in a cohort sampled during active COVID-19. CDR3s include the opening cysteine and the closing phenylalanine or tryptophan. The order of the fields is D gene, clone size, V gene, J gene, CDR3 DNA, CDR3 protein. D genes are given only for firm matches. For some rows the clone size is stated as once, few or many, or as a class when expanded; others skip it.

d_gene: NA; abundance: NA; v_gene: TRBV6-5; j_gene: TRBJ2-5; CDR3nt: TGTGCCAGCAGTTACGAGGAGGGGCAAGAGACCCAGTACTTC; CDR3aa: CASSYEEGQETQYF
d_gene: NA; abundance: NA; v_gene: TRBV7-3; j_gene: TRBJ2-5; CDR3nt: TGTGCCAGCAGTAACAATCAAGAGACCCAGTACTTC; CDR3aa: CASSNNQETQYF
d_gene: TRBD1; abundance: NA; v_gene: TRBV28; j_gene: TRBJ2-1; CDR3nt: TGTGCCAGCAGCCCAGCAGGGGGCGCTTACAATGAGCAGTTCTTC; CDR3aa: CASSPAGGAYNEQFF
d_gene: TRBD1; abundance: NA; v_gene: TRBV4-1; j_gene: TRBJ1-3; CDR3nt: TGCGCCAGCAGCCAAGATCCGACAGGGCGAGGAAACACCATATATTTT; CDR3aa: CASSQDPTGRGNTIYF
d_gene: TRBD1; abundance: NA; v_gene: TRBV12-5; j_gene: TRBJ2-5; CDR3nt: TGTGCTAGTGGTTTGGTACTCGGGTACGTGGCAGGGGGTGTCAGGAAAGAGACCCAGTACTTC; CDR3aa: CASGLVLGYVAGGVRKETQYF
d_gene: TRBD2; abundance: NA; v_gene: TRBV6-5; j_gene: TRBJ2-1; CDR3nt: TGTGCCAGCAGTTACTCACCAGGACTAGCGGGGAATGAGCAGTTCTTC; CDR3aa: CASSYSPGLAGNEQFF
d_gene: TRBD1; abundance: NA; v_gene: TRBV18; j_gene: TRBJ1-4; CDR3nt: TGTGCCAGCTCACGGACAGGGGGCGAACGGGGTGAAAAACTGTTTTTT; CDR3aa: CASSRTGGERGEKLFF
d_gene: TRBD2; abundance: NA; v_gene: TRBV5-6; j_gene: TRBJ2-3; CDR3nt: TGTGCCAGCAGCTTAAGCGGGACCTCGCGGGATACGCAGTATTTT; CDR3aa: CASSLSGTSRDTQYF
d_gene: NA; abundance: NA; v_gene: TRBV19; j_gene: TRBJ2-5; CDR3nt: TGTGCCAGTAAGGGGGATTCGCACGTGGAGACCCAGTACTTC; CDR3aa: CASKGDSHVETQYF
d_gene: NA; abundance: NA; v_gene: TRBV28; j_gene: TRBJ2-5; CDR3nt: TGTGCCAGCAGCACACAACCATCCCAAGAGACCCAGTACTTC; CDR3aa: CASSTQPSQETQYF
d_gene: NA; abundance: NA; v_gene: TRBV27; j_gene: TRBJ2-5; CDR3nt: TGTGCCAGCAGTAGAACAGGCCGGCCGGAGACCCAGTACTTC; CDR3aa: CASSRTGRPETQYF
d_gene: NA; abundance: NA; v_gene: TRBV9; j_gene: TRBJ2-3; CDR3nt: TGTGCCAGCAGCCCAACCGAGCCGGGGACAGATACGCAGTATTTT; CDR3aa: CASSPTEPGTDTQYF
d_gene: NA; abundance: NA; v_gene: TRBV5-1; j_gene: TRBJ2-3; CDR3nt: TGCGCCAGCAGCTTCCAACGAGGAGGCACAGATACGCAGTATTTT; CDR3aa: CASSFQRGGTDTQYF
d_gene: TRBD1; abundance: NA; v_gene: TRBV28; j_gene: TRBJ2-5; CDR3nt: TGTGCCAGCAACGACAGGGGCCGGGAGACCCAGTACTTC; CDR3aa: CASNDRGRETQYF
d_gene: TRBD1; abundance: few; v_gene: TRBV27; j_gene: TRBJ1-5; CDR3nt: TGTGCCAGCAGTTTTGGGCCAGGGGGCCAGCCCCAGCATTTT; CDR3aa: CASSFGPGGQPQHF
d_gene: NA; abundance: few; v_gene: TRBV4-1; j_gene: TRBJ1-6; CDR3nt: TGCGCCAGCAGCCTGGGGAGCTCCTATAATTCACCCCTCCACTTT; CDR3aa: CASSLGSSYNSPLHF
d_gene: TRBD2; abundance: NA; v_gene: TRBV6-5; j_gene: TRBJ2-5; CDR3nt: TGTGCCAGCAGTTACCTAGGGACTATCCAAGAGACCCAGTACTTC; CDR3aa: CASSYLGTIQETQYF
d_gene: NA; abundance: once; v_gene: TRBV5-6; j_gene: TRBJ2-2; CDR3nt: TGTGCCAGCAGCTGGAAACCTCAGGTGAACACCGGGGAGCTGTTTTTT; CDR3aa: CASSWKPQVNTGELFF
d_gene: NA; abundance: NA; v_gene: TRBV6-1; j_gene: TRBJ1-3; CDR3nt: TGTGCCAGCAGTGAGTACTCTGGAAACACCATATATTTT; CDR3aa: CASSEYSGNTIYF
d_gene: NA; abundance: once; v_gene: TRBV11-3; j_gene: TRBJ1-1; CDR3nt: TGTGCCAGCAGCCCTCGGGAGGGGATGAACACTGAAGCTTTCTTT; CDR3aa: CASSPREGMNTEAFF
d_gene: NA; abundance: NA; v_gene: TRBV9; j_gene: TRBJ2-4; CDR3nt: TGTGCCAGCAGCGGGGGTACGTGGGAGATTACCAAAAACATTCAGTACTTC; CDR3aa: CASSGGTWEITKNIQYF
d_gene: NA; abundance: NA; v_gene: TRBV18; j_gene: TRBJ1-4; CDR3nt: TGTGCCAGCTCACCCACTTATTCAACTAATGAAAAACTGTTTTTT; CDR3aa: CASSPTYSTNEKLFF
d_gene: TRBD1; abundance: few; v_gene: TRBV19; j_gene: TRBJ1-2; CDR3nt: TGTGCCAGTGGGACAGGGGACAACTATGGCTACACCTTC; CDR3aa: CASGTGDNYGYTF
d_gene: NA; abundance: NA; v_gene: TRBV5-1; j_gene: TRBJ2-5; CDR3nt: TGCGCCAGCAGCGGATCTAGTACCCAAGAGACCCAGTACTTC; CDR3aa: CASSGSSTQETQYF
d_gene: NA; abundance: few; v_gene: TRBV3-1/TRBV3-2; j_gene: TRBJ1-5; CDR3nt: TGTGCCAGCAGCCCCCCCTACGACAGAAATCAGCCCCAGCATTTT; CDR3aa: CASSPPYDRNQPQHF
d_gene: NA; abundance: NA; v_gene: TRBV5-5; j_gene: TRBJ1-1; CDR3nt: TGTGCCAGCAGCCCCGGACAGACTATGAACACTGAAGCTTTCTTT; CDR3aa: CASSPGQTMNTEAFF
d_gene: TRBD1; abundance: few; v_gene: TRBV10-3; j_gene: TRBJ2-2; CDR3nt: TGTGCCATCAGTGCGCACAGGGGTAACACCGGGGAGCTGTTTTTT; CDR3aa: CAISAHRGNTGELFF
d_gene: NA; abundance: few; v_gene: TRBV27; j_gene: TRBJ2-4; CDR3nt: TGTGCCAGCAGGGGGCAGGGGCTTGGGGAGAACATTCAGTACTTC; CDR3aa: CASRGQGLGENIQYF
d_gene: NA; abundance: few; v_gene: TRBV6-1; j_gene: TRBJ2-7; CDR3nt: TGTGCCAGCAGTGATGGAGTGATCGGCGAGCAGTACTTC; CDR3aa: CASSDGVIGEQYF
d_gene: NA; abundance: once; v_gene: TRBV24-1; j_gene: TRBJ1-5; CDR3nt: TGTGCCACCAGTGATGGGTACAGGGAGCCCCAGCATTTT; CDR3aa: CATSDGYREPQHF
d_gene: TRBD1; abundance: NA; v_gene: TRBV28; j_gene: TRBJ2-2; CDR3nt: TGTGCCAGCTATGCTCCGGGGACAGGGGTCACCGGGGAGCTGTTTTTT; CDR3aa: CASYAPGTGVTGELFF
d_gene: NA; abundance: NA; v_gene: TRBV2; j_gene: TRBJ2-7; CDR3nt: TGTGCCAGATCGGTGGGCTTGTCCTACGAGCAGTACTTC; CDR3aa: CARSVGLSYEQYF
d_gene: TRBD2; abundance: NA; v_gene: TRBV6-1; j_gene: TRBJ2-1; CDR3nt: TGTGCCAGCAGTGAAGATATAGCGGGAGGGCCTCATGAGCAGTTCTTC; CDR3aa: CASSEDIAGGPHEQFF
d_gene: NA; abundance: NA; v_gene: TRBV5-6; j_gene: TRBJ1-2; CDR3nt: TGTGCCAGCAGCTTGGACCAGAATGGCTACACCTTC; CDR3aa: CASSLDQNGYTF
d_gene: NA; abundance: NA; v_gene: TRBV19; j_gene: TRBJ1-6; CDR3nt: TGTGCCAGTAGTAGAACAGGGTCGGAATCACCCCTCCACTTT; CDR3aa: CASSRTGSESPLHF
d_gene: NA; abundance: NA; v_gene: TRBV19; j_gene: TRBJ1-4; CDR3nt: TGTGCCAGTAGTGCCAAGGGGAGGGAAAAACTGTTTTTT; CDR3aa: CASSAKGREKLFF
d_gene: TRBD1; abundance: NA; v_gene: TRBV18; j_gene: TRBJ1-5; CDR3nt: TGTGCCAGCTCACCGGGGACAGCCAATCAGCCCCAGCATTTT; CDR3aa: CASSPGTANQPQHF
d_gene: NA; abundance: NA; v_gene: TRBV10-3; j_gene: TRBJ1-3; CDR3nt: TGTGCCATCAGTGAGAAGGTGGCGGGGGCTGGAAACACCATATATTTT; CDR3aa: CAISEKVAGAGNTIYF
d_gene: TRBD2; abundance: NA; v_gene: TRBV9; j_gene: TRBJ2-7; CDR3nt: TGTGCCAGCTCCCGGGGGGTTATCTACGAGCAGTACTTC; CDR3aa: CASSRGVIYEQYF
d_gene: TRBD1; abundance: NA; v_gene: TRBV5-1; j_gene: TRBJ1-3; CDR3nt: TGCGCCAGCAGCGTACAGGGGGCTCCCTCTGGAAACACCATATATTTT; CDR3aa: CASSVQGAPSGNTIYF
d_gene: NA; abundance: few; v_gene: TRBV4-1; j_gene: TRBJ2-7; CDR3nt: TGCGCCAGCAGCCTTACGATTAGCTCCTACGAGCAGTACTTC; CDR3aa: CASSLTISSYEQYF
d_gene: NA; abundance: NA; v_gene: TRBV7-6; j_gene: TRBJ2-3; CDR3nt: TGTGCCAGCAGCTTAACCGGACTCACAGATACGCAGTATTTT; CDR3aa: CASSLTGLTDTQYF
d_gene: NA; abundance: NA; v_gene: TRBV30; j_gene: TRBJ2-3; CDR3nt: TGTGCCTGGAGTGTACGCAGGGACACAGATACGCAGTATTTT; CDR3aa: CAWSVRRDTDTQYF
d_gene: TRBD2; abundance: NA; v_gene: TRBV11-3; j_gene: TRBJ2-4; CDR3nt: TGTGCCAGCAGCCCATCGGGGGGGGGAATTTCGGACATTCAGTACTTC; CDR3aa: CASSPSGGGISDIQYF
d_gene: TRBD2; abundance: NA; v_gene: TRBV9; j_gene: TRBJ2-1; CDR3nt: TGTGCCAGCAGCGCACAGACTAGCGGGAAATACAATGAGCAGTTCTTC; CDR3aa: CASSAQTSGKYNEQFF
d_gene: TRBD2; abundance: NA; v_gene: TRBV3-1/TRBV3-2; j_gene: TRBJ2-1; CDR3nt: TGTGCCAGCAGCCAAGATTTGGCGGGGGGTCTCCGAGAGCAGTTCTTC; CDR3aa: CASSQDLAGGLREQFF
d_gene: TRBD2; abundance: once; v_gene: TRBV2; j_gene: TRBJ2-7; CDR3nt: TGTGCCAGCAGTCCGGGACTAGCGGGGACCTTC; CDR3aa: CASSPGLAGTF
d_gene: NA; abundance: NA; v_gene: TRBV2; j_gene: TRBJ2-3; CDR3nt: TGTGCCAGCAGTGAAGATTATAAAAATACGCAGTATTTT; CDR3aa: CASSEDYKNTQYF